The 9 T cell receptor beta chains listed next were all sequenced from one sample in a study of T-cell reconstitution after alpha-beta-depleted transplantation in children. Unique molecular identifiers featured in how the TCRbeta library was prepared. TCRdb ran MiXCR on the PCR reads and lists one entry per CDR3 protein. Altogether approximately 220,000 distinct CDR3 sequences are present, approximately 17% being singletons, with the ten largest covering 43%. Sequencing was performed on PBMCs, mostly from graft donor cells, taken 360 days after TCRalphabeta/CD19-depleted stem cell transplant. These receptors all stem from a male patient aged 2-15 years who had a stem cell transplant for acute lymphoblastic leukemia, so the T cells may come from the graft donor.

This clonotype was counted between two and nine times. Written as DNA, the CDR3 is TGTGCCAGCCGGGCAGGGAGAAGCACTGGGGCCAACGTCCTGACTTTC. The encoded protein is CASRAGRSTGANVLTF. The chain joins TRBV19 to TRBJ2-6, with D possibly called TRBD1 or TRBD2 (5 bases each). The length of the CDR3 is 16 residues. Germline values: CDR1 LNHDA, CDR2 SQIVND (reference sequence). Trimming cost V 9 bases and J 2 bases, with 17 bases left between them.

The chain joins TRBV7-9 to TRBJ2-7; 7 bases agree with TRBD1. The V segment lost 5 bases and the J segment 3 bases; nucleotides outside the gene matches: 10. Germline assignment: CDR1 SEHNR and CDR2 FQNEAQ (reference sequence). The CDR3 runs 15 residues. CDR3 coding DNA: TGTGCCAGCAGCCCTCCCTGGGGACAGATCTACGAGCAGTACTTC. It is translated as CASSPPWGQIYEQYF. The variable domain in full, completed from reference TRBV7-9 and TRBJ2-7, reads DTGVSQNPRHKITKRGQNVTFRCDPISEHNRLYWYRQTLGQGPEFLTYFQNEAQLEKSRLLSDRFSAERPKGSFSTLEIQRTEQGDSAMYLCASSPPWGQIYEQYFGPGTRLTVT.

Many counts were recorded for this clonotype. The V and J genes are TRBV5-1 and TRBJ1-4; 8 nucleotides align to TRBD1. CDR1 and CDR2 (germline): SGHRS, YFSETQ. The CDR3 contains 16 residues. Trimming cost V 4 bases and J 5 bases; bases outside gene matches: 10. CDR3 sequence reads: CASSPRDRPENEKLFF. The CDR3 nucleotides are TGCGCCAGCAGCCCCCGGGACAGGCCTGAAAATGAAAAACTGTTTTTT.

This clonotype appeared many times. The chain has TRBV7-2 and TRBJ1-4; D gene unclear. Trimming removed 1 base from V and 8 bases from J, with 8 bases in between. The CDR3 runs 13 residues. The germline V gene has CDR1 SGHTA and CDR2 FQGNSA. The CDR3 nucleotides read TGTGCCAGCAGCTTAGGGGTGGGAGAAAAACTGTTTTTT. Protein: CASSLGVGEKLFF.

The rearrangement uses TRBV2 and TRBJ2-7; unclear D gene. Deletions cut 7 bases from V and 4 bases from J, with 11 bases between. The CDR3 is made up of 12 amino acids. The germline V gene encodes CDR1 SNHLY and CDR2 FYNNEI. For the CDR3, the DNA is TGTGCCAGCACGACCGGAACTTACGAGCAGTACTTC. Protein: CASTTGTYEQYF.

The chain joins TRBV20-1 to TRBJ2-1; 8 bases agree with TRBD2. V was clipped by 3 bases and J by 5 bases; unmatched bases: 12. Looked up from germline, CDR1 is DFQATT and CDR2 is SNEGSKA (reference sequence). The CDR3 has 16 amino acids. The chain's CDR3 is CSASGAGAPFNNEQFF. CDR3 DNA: TGCAGTGCTAGCGGAGCGGGGGCCCCTTTTAACAATGAGCAGTTCTTC.

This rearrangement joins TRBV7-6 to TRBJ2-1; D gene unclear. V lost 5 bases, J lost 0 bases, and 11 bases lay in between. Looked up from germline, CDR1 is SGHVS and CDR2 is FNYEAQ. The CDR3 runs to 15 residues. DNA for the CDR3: TGTGCCAGCAGCCGCACCCTGAGCTCCTACAATGAGCAGTTCTTC. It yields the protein CASSRTLSSYNEQFF.

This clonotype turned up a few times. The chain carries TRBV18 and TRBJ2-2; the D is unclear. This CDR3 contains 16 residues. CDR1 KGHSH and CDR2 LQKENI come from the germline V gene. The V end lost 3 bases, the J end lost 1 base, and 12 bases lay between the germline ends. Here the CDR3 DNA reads TGTGCCAGCTCACCCCCTTCACAGTTGAACACCGGGGAGCTGTTTTTT. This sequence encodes CASSPPSQLNTGELFF.

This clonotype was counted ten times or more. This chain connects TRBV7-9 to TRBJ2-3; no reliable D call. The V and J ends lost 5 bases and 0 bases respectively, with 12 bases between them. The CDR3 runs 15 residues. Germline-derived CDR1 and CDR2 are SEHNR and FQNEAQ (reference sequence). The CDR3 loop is CASSPVKGSTDTQYF. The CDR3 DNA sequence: TGTGCCAGCAGCCCGGTGAAGGGTAGCACAGATACGCAGTATTTT.